This T cell receptor (beta chain) was profiled in a study of OX40 agonist ivuxolimab in advanced cancers. For the study at large: Head and neck, renal cell, melanoma or hepatocellular carcinoma were the cancers that dose-escalation patients had. A male proportion of approximately 83% was recorded, with mean age 60 years and range about 23 to 80. Two cutaneous melanoma patients and one hepatocellular carcinoma patient, three in all, had partial responses.

CDR3 length: 14 amino acids. With 3 bases removed from V and 3 bases from J, the gap between germline ends came to 12 bases. CDR1 SGHDT and CDR2 YYEEEE come from the germline V gene. The data were produced by immunoSEQ multiplex PCR, yet TCRdb's version contains in-frame clones alone and is incomplete. The profile covers tens of thousands of clones, with roughly 85% appearing a single time and roughly a sixth taken by the ten largest. This TCR derives from an adult with an advanced solid tumor such as melanoma, head and neck, liver or kidney cancer. The V gene is TRBV5-6, the J gene TRBJ1-2; a possible D gene is TRBD1 (6 bases). Sample: CD4+ or CD8+ T cells sorted from blood, taken in a trial of the OX40 agonist ivuxolimab. CDR3 sequence (DNA): TGTGCCAGCAGCTCCACCGGGACACACTATGGCTACACCTTC. It codes for CASSSTGTHYGYTF.